This T cell receptor (beta chain) was obtained from a study of radiotherapy plus CTLA-4 blockade in lung cancer. Overall study findings and caveats: Some TCR clones had been derived from tumors. These clones expanded in peripheral blood after radiotherapy plus ipilimumab. Interferon-beta and early blood T cell clone dynamics reportedly predicted response best.

As regards this clone: Its antigen is as yet unknown.

The germline V and J ends were trimmed by 6 bases and 3 bases, with 15 bases remaining between them. CDR1 SGHDT and CDR2 YYEEEE come from the germline V gene. This CDR3 comprises 14 residues. TCRdb's table, derived via immunoSEQ multiplex PCR, lists solely in-frame clones and lacks some. The profile shows 45,000 or so clones, roughly two thirds of them singletons. The V and J genes are TRBV5-6 and TRBJ1-1; D is undetermined. This TCR was recovered from a human donor with non-small cell lung cancer who had a complete response to radiotherapy plus ipilimumab. The sequencing here drew on peripheral blood, taken from a patient treated with radiotherapy plus ipilimumab. The CDR3 is CASTQAGRDTEAFF. The CDR3 DNA reads as TGTGCCAGCACCCAGGCCGGGAGGGACACTGAAGCTTTCTTT.